This T cell receptor (beta chain) was documented in a study of blood T cell repertoires in COVID-19. Generated by immunoSEQ multiplex PCR, the TCRdb table keeps only in-frame clones and is missing some. The sample lists about 360,000 clones; approximately 86% were seen once. The sequence derives from a woman between 55 and 75 years old with COVID-19, enrolled during active disease. Sequencing used peripheral blood.

The CDR3 spells CASNPGHMNTEAFF. CDR3 bases: TGTGCCAGCAACCCGGGACACATGAACACTGAAGCTTTCTTT. The V gene is TRBV9, the J gene TRBJ1-1; maybe TRBD1 (6 bases). Looked up from germline, CDR1 is SGDLS and CDR2 is YYNGEE. The ends were cut back, 6 bases at V and 0 bases at J, with 12 bases in the middle. This CDR3 has 14 residues.